One and the same sample provided the 3 T cell receptor beta chains below, sequenced in a study of blood T cell repertoires in COVID-19. Clones were sequenced by immunoSEQ multiplex PCR, and TCRdb holds only the in-frame ones, with some missing. This table holds about 230,000 clones, roughly 88% found once. What was sequenced was peripheral blood. These receptor sequences come from a woman aged 40 to 49 who had recovered from COVID-19.

Many counts were recorded for this clone. The genes are TRBV6-5 and TRBJ1-5, with a tentative D call TRBD1 (5 bases). The CDR3 has 15 residues. The germline V and J ends were trimmed by 6 bases and 0 bases, with 12 bases remaining between them. Germline V gives CDR1 MNHEY, CDR2 SVGAGI. In DNA form, the CDR3 reads TGTGCCAGCAGCACAGACAGTTATAGCAATCAGCCCCAGCATTTT. Translation: CASSTDSYSNQPQHF.

The V and J genes are TRBV6-2 or TRBV6-3 and TRBJ1-2; 9 bases map to TRBD1. Per the germline V gene, CDR1 is MNHEY and CDR2 is SVGEGT. The CDR3 totals 13 residues. Trimming took 5 bases from V and 7 from J; bases not matched to a gene: 5. The DNA of the CDR3 is TGTGCCAGCAGTGGAGGGACAGGGTCTGGCTACACCTTC. This sequence encodes CASSGGTGSGYTF.

The chain uses TRBV24-1 and TRBJ2-3, with TRBD2 matching over 9 bases. CDR1 KGHDR and CDR2 SFDVKD come from the germline V gene. The CDR3 totals 13 residues. J was trimmed by 4 bases and V by 5 bases; bases with no gene match: 0. CDR3 protein: CATSVAGADTQYF. CDR3 sequence (DNA): TGTGCCACCAGTGTAGCGGGGGCAGATACGCAGTATTTT.